A single sample is the source of the 16 T cell receptor beta chains below, sequenced in a study of molecular identifiers for immune sequencing clone quantification (dated by TCRdb to 2016 to 2019). The library was built by means of PCR. For sequencing, an Illumina HiSeq 4000 was employed. TCRdb reran the public reads through fastp at Q25 and MiXCR, keeping productive beta chains. CDR3 protein duplicates are merged, each entry listing the most common genes and DNA. This sample gives more than 300,000 distinct CDR3 sequences in total; roughly a fifth of them show up just once. The top ten constitute about 0.81% of the sample. Sequencing was carried out using naive CD8+ T cells from blood, with Jurkat cell RNA spiked in. This specimen's cell subset or site label, per the study, means: FACS-sorted CD8+CD4-CCR7+CD45RA+ naive T cells. These receptors were taken from a human donor in good health. Some libraries in this study had Jurkat cell RNA spiked in.

This clonotype was seen a handful of times. V and J are TRBV9 and TRBJ2-3; the D gene could be TRBD1 or TRBD2 (6 bases each). Germline CDR1 and CDR2: SGDLS and YYNGEE. This CDR3 spans 16 amino acids. Trimming left V 3 bases short and J 6 bases short, with 20 bases between. This CDR3 is CASSGALGGPADTQYF. The CDR3 coding sequence is TGTGCCAGCAGCGGGGCTCTTGGGGGGCCTGCTGATACGCAGTATTTT.

On this clonotype: This may stem from a read error, because a much larger clone lies one nucleotide away. The chain combines TRBV4-2 with TRBJ2-3; D ambiguous. The J call may be wrong; the DNA end is better matched by TRBJ1-5. Germline V gene sequence: CDR1 LGHNA, CDR2 YNFKEQ. CDR3 length: 12 amino acids. The CDR3 sequence is CASSQFSDTQHF. Written as DNA, the CDR3 is TGTGCCAGCAGCCAATTTAGTGATACGCAGCATTTT.

This clonotype was counted only a few times. CDR3 sequence: CASSIGGTEQFF. The CDR3 nucleotides read TGTGCCAGTAGTATTGGTGGGACCGAGCAGTTCTTC. The V and J genes are TRBV19 and TRBJ2-1; D assignment may be TRBD1 or TRBD2 (5 bases each). This CDR3 contains 12 residues. V was trimmed by 3 bases and J by 10 bases, leaving 10 bases between them. CDR1 and CDR2 from the germline V gene are LNHDA and SQIVND (reference sequence).

Many counts were recorded for this clonotype. CDR3 amino acids: CAWSTGTGGGDTQYF. CDR3 DNA sequence: TGTGCCTGGAGTACCGGGACAGGGGGTGGAGATACGCAGTATTTT. This rearrangement joins TRBV30 to TRBJ2-3, with 11 bases aligning to TRBD1. This CDR3 is 15 amino acids long. The germline V gene has CDR1 GTSNPN and CDR2 SVGIG (reference sequence). V was pared by 2 bases and J by 5 bases, with 6 bases of the junction left unmatched.

The chain couples TRBV4-1 to TRBJ2-1; 13 bases fit TRBD2. The germline V gene has CDR1 MGHRA and CDR2 YSYEKL. With V trimmed by 2 bases and J by 9 bases, 7 bases remained unmatched. This CDR3 has 16 amino acids. CDR3 in amino acids: CASSQQTSGGAGEQFF. CDR3 coding DNA: TGCGCCAGCAGCCAACAAACTAGCGGGGGGGCCGGTGAGCAGTTCTTC.

This clonotype has at least ten counts. The V gene is TRBV4-3, the J gene TRBJ2-3, with TRBD2 matching over 7 bases. The germline CDR1 and CDR2 sequences are LGHNA and YSLEER. This CDR3 has 14 residues. V dropped 4 bases and J dropped 3; count of bases not matched to a gene: 4. The CDR3 DNA reads as TGCGCCAGCAGCCCGGGACTAAGGACAGATACGCAGTATTTT. Its protein product is CASSPGLRTDTQYF.

This clonotype was observed many times. V usage is TRBV12-3 or TRBV12-4 and J usage is TRBJ2-3, with D uncertain. This CDR3 has 12 amino acids. The V and J ends lost 6 bases and 6 bases respectively, with 10 bases between them. The DNA of the CDR3 is TGTGCCAGCAGCTCACACCAGGATACGCAGTATTTT. The encoded protein is CASSSHQDTQYF.

Details on this clonotype: Given a much more abundant clone one base away, this may be a read error. The rearrangement uses TRBV7-3 and TRBJ1-5; weak D call: TRBD1 (5 bases). This CDR3 comprises 14 residues. The V and J ends lost 11 bases and 4 bases respectively, with 18 bases between them. In germline, CDR1 is SGHTA, CDR2 FQGTGA. CDR3 amino acids: CAGHPGQGNQPQHF. The CDR3 nucleotides read TGTGCCGGCCACCCAGGCCAGGGAAATCAGCCCCAGCATTTT.

The V call is TRBV19, the J call TRBJ1-5, with D maybe TRBD1 (5 bases). In germline, CDR1 is LNHDA, CDR2 SQIVND (reference sequence). The V gene lost 5 bases and the J gene lost 3 bases, with 11 bases spanning the gap. The CDR3 is 14 amino acids. CDR3 amino acids: CASSVGTPNQPQHF. The CDR3, as DNA: TGTGCCAGTAGTGTCGGGACCCCCAATCAGCCCCAGCATTTT.

The sample holds many counts of this clonotype. CDR3 residues: CASSRTAGAIPSEKLFF. The CDR3 nucleotides read TGCGCCAGCAGCCGAACGGCAGGGGCCATCCCTTCTGAAAAACTGTTTTTT. This sequence joins TRBV4-3 and TRBJ1-4; TRBD1 might be the D (6 bases). The CDR3 is 17 amino acids. Germline V gives CDR1 LGHNA, CDR2 YSLEER. Between the trimmed V and J ends, which lost 4 bases and 7 bases, there was a span of 22 bases.

This clonotype was seen many times. The chain uses TRBV4-3 and TRBJ2-1, with D unclear. The CDR3 totals 14 residues. CDR1 is LGHNA and CDR2 is YSLEER in the germline V gene. Trimming removed 0 bases at V and 7 bases at J, with 10 bases between. CDR3 coding DNA: TGCGCCAGCAGCCAAGATCCGGGTAGAAATGAGCAGTTCTTC. Translating gives CASSQDPGRNEQFF.

This clonotype has a count of ten or more. This sequence joins TRBV7-9 and TRBJ1-5; D gene unclear. CDR1 is SEHNR and CDR2 is FQNEAQ in the germline V gene (reference sequence). The CDR3 is made up of 12 amino acids. V dropped 2 bases and J dropped 4 bases, with 3 bases sitting between them. CDR3 sequence: CASSLPNQPQHF. The CDR3 nucleotides read TGTGCCAGCAGCTTACCGAATCAGCCCCAGCATTTT. Filled out from reference TRBV7-9 and TRBJ1-5, the complete variable domain reads DTGVSQNPRHKITKRGQNVTFRCDPISEHNRLYWYRQTLGQGPEFLTYFQNEAQLEKSRLLSDRFSAERPKGSFSTLEIQRTEQGDSAMYLCASSLPNQPQHFGDGTRLSIL.

This clonotype occurred many times. The chain employs TRBV12-3 or TRBV12-4 and TRBJ2-2, with 10 nucleotides matching TRBD2. V gave up 6 bases and J gave up 0 bases; unmatched junction bases: 10. The CDR3 spans 18 residues. In DNA, the CDR3 is TGTGCCAGCAGCACCCTAACTAGCGGGGTGACGAACACCGGGGAGCTGTTTTTT. Its translation is CASSTLTSGVTNTGELFF.

This clonotype was counted many times. The chain employs TRBV12-3 or TRBV12-4 and TRBJ2-5; D perhaps matches TRBD2 (6 bases). The CDR3 contains 16 residues. V dropped 2 bases and J dropped 2 bases, with 15 bases sitting between them. CDR3: CASSLHGLALQETQYF. The CDR3 region has the DNA TGTGCCAGCAGTTTACATGGCCTAGCGTTGCAAGAGACCCAGTACTTC.

This clonotype was observed a handful of times. This chain uses TRBV9 with TRBJ2-5; a possible D gene is TRBD2 (6 bases). The CDR3 has 14 residues. Trimming stripped 3 bases from V and 1 base from J, with 10 bases between. Germline V gene data show CDR1 as SGDLS and CDR2 as YYNGEE. The CDR3 DNA reads as TGTGCCAGCAGCGCAGGGACTCTCCAAGAGACCCAGTACTTC. Translation gives CASSAGTLQETQYF.

To note about this clonotype: One end of the junction varies from germline; a read error may be responsible. This chain connects TRBV27 to TRBJ2-6, with D possibly TRBD1 on 6 matching bases. CDR1 and CDR2 from the germline V gene are MNHEY and SMNVEV (reference sequence). The CDR3 consists of 18 residues. The CDR3 loop reads CASSELTRTASGANALTF. The DNA for the CDR3 is TGTGCCAGCAGTGAGTTGACAAGGACAGCCTCTGGGGCCAACGCCCTGACTTTC.